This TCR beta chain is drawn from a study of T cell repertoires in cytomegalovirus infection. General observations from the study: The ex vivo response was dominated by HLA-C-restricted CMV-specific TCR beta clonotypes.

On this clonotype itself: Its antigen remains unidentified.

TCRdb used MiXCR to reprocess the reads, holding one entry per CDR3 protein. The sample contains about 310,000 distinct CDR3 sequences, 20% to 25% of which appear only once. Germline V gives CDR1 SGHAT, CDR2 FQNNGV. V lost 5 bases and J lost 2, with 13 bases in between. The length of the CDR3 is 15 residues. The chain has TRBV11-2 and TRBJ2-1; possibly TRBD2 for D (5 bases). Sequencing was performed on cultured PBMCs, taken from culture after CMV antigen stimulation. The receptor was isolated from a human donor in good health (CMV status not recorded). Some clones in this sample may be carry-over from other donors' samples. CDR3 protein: CASSPGQRPYNEQFF. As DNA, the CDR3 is TGTGCCAGCAGCCCCGGGCAGCGGCCCTACAATGAGCAGTTCTTC.